Listed below are T cell receptor beta chains from one sample, sequenced in a study of cytomegalovirus exposure and HLA in healthy donors. The assay was immunoSEQ multiplex PCR, and TCRdb's table has in-frame clones only and misses some. The table has about 160,000 clones, 60% to 80% seen once; the top ten hold around 0.97%. The sample taken for sequencing was PBMCs. The receptors were gathered from a woman in her forties or fifties in good health and CMV-seropositive. CDR3s include the opening cysteine and the closing phenylalanine or tryptophan. D genes are given only for firm matches. Clone size, where shown, is once, few, many, or a class for clones that have expanded.

j_call v_call clone_size d_call cdr3_nt cdr3_aa
TRBJ2-7 TRBV7-2 . TRBD2 TGTGCCAGCAGCTTAGGGGGGACTAGCTACGAGCAGTACTTC CASSLGGTSYEQYF
TRBJ2-1 TRBV2 . TRBD2 TGTGCCAGCAGACAGAGCGGGAGTTTCAATGAGCAGTTCTTC CASRQSGSFNEQFF
TRBJ1-2 TRBV5-1 few . TGCGCCAGCAGCCCTGAGGCTGTCTATGGCTACACCTTC CASSPEAVYGYTF
TRBJ1-5 TRBV6-4 . . TGTGCCAGCAGTGCATGGCCCGGGAATCAGCCCCAGCATTTT CASSAWPGNQPQHF
TRBJ1-2 TRBV2 . TRBD1 TGTGCCAGCAGTATGGACAGGGCGGATGGCTACACCTTC CASSMDRADGYTF
TRBJ1-5 TRBV5-6 few . TGTGCCAGCAGTTCCTATGGGGGCGGCAATCAGCCCCAGCATTTT CASSSYGGGNQPQHF
TRBJ2-5 TRBV11-2 . . TGTGCCAGCAGCTTACGGAGACAAGAGACCCAGTACTTC CASSLRRQETQYF
TRBJ2-2 TRBV10-1 few . TGCGCCAGCAGTGGGCAGGGAAGGACCGGGGAGCTGTTTTTT CASSGQGRTGELFF
TRBJ1-4 TRBV28 . TRBD1 TGTGCCAGCGGAACGGGGACAGTTTATGAAAAACTGTTTTTT CASGTGTVYEKLFF
TRBJ2-7 TRBV2 . . TGTGCCAGCAGTGCCTCGGGTTTCTACGAGCAGTACTTC CASSASGFYEQYF
TRBJ1-1 TRBV13 . . TGTGCCAGCAGCTTTGTCCAGGGAATGAACACTGAAGCTTTCTTT CASSFVQGMNTEAFF
TRBJ2-7 TRBV7-2 once . TGTGCCAGCAGCTCCCTCGCAGGGCCCTACGAGCAGTACTTC CASSSLAGPYEQYF
TRBJ1-4 TRBV19 . . TGTGCCAGTAGAATGGGGGCGACTAATGAAAAACTGTTTTTT CASRMGATNEKLFF
TRBJ2-7 TRBV7-2 . . TGTGCCAGCAGCTTAAACCCCGGGACTCTGAGCGGCGAGCAGTACTTC CASSLNPGTLSGEQYF
TRBJ2-3 TRBV5-4 . . TGTGCCAGCAGCTCCGGGACTTACTTCACAGATACGCAGTATTTT CASSSGTYFTDTQYF
TRBJ2-2 TRBV6-5 . . TGTGCCAGCAGTTACTCGAGCAATCTGGGGGGCGGGGAGCTGTTTTTT CASSYSSNLGGGELFF
TRBJ1-1 TRBV19 once TRBD1 TGTGCCAGTAGTTTCGGACAGGGCCAGGGAATGAACACTGAAGCTTTCTTT CASSFGQGQGMNTEAFF
TRBJ2-3 TRBV19 once . TGTGCCAGTAGTATAGCTCGGGCAGATACGCAGTATTTT CASSIARADTQYF
TRBJ2-3 TRBV2 . . TGTGCCAGCACCCTAGAGACGGCATATACTAGCACAGATACGCAGTATTTT CASTLETAYTSTDTQYF
TRBJ2-7 TRBV6-6 few . TGTGCCAGCAGTAAAAAAACAGGGCCCTACGAGCAGTACTTC CASSKKTGPYEQYF
TRBJ1-5 TRBV10-3 . . TGTGCCATCAGCCCCCGGGACAATAGCAATCAGCCCCAGCATTTT CAISPRDNSNQPQHF
TRBJ1-4 TRBV9 . . TGTGCCAGCAGCTCATCCGTCTCGGCAACTAATGAAAAACTGTTTTTT CASSSSVSATNEKLFF
TRBJ2-4 TRBV5-4 . TRBD2 TGTGCCAGCAGCTCAGGGGGGACTAGCGGGAGTTGGAAAAACATTCAGTACTTC CASSSGGTSGSWKNIQYF
TRBJ2-2 TRBV6-6 . . TGTGCCAGCAGTTACGTAGAGTACGGGGAGCTGTTTTTT CASSYVEYGELFF
TRBJ1-4 TRBV2 . TRBD1 TGTGCCAGCGCGTTGCCGGGACAGGGGAATGAAAAACTGTTTTTT CASALPGQGNEKLFF
TRBJ2-7 TRBV10-3 once TRBD1 TGTGCCATCAGTGGGGGACAGGATACCTACGAGCAGTACTTC CAISGGQDTYEQYF
TRBJ2-7 TRBV10-2 . TRBD1 TGCGCCAGCATGCCCGGGACAGATTACTACGAGCAGTACTTC CASMPGTDYYEQYF
TRBJ2-1 TRBV4-1 . TRBD2 TGCGCCAGCAGCCAAACTTGGCTAGCGGCCACCAATGAGCAGTTCTTC CASSQTWLAATNEQFF
TRBJ2-2 TRBV11-2 few TRBD1 TGTGCCAGCAGCCGTTGGCCGGGACAGGGTGCCGGGGAGCTGTTTTTT CASSRWPGQGAGELFF
TRBJ2-3 TRBV19 once TRBD1 TGTGCCAGTAGGAGGACAGGGGGCCGCACAGATACGCAGTATTTT CASRRTGGRTDTQYF
TRBJ2-7 TRBV6-1 . TRBD1 TGTGCCAGCAGTGAAATCTGGGCGGACGGGACAGGGGGGCCCTCCTACGAGCAGTACTTC CASSEIWADGTGGPSYEQYF
TRBJ2-5 TRBV2 . . TGTGCCAGCAGTGTAGGTAGTGGGGGGGAGACCCAGTACTTC CASSVGSGGETQYF
TRBJ2-7 TRBV2 . . TGTGCCAGCAGTGGCAGGGGGGCCTACGAGCAGTACTTC CASSGRGAYEQYF
TRBJ1-1 TRBV10-2 . TRBD1 TGCGCCAGCAGTGAGTCCAACAGGGGGGCCACTGAAGCTTTCTTT CASSESNRGATEAFF
TRBJ2-2 TRBV5-1 . TRBD2 TGCGCCAGCAGCTGGACTAGCGGGGGTACCGGGGAGCTGTTTTTT CASSWTSGGTGELFF
TRBJ1-2 TRBV5-6 . . TGTGCCAGCAGCTTCCGGGGGAGAGGTGGCTACACCTTC CASSFRGRGGYTF
TRBJ1-6 TRBV7-2 . . TGTGCCAGCAGCTCTAGGGCACGGCCCTGGGGAGATAATTCACCCCTCCACTTT CASSSRARPWGDNSPLHF
TRBJ2-6 TRBV7-6 . . TGTGCCAGCAGCTTAGGGAGGACGGACTCTGGGGCCAACGTCCTGACTTTC CASSLGRTDSGANVLTF
TRBJ1-4 TRBV19 . TRBD1 TGTGCCAGTAGTGCTCGTAAGACAGGGTTTAATGAAAAACTGTTTTTT CASSARKTGFNEKLFF
TRBJ1-1 TRBV5-1 . . TGCGCCAGCAGCTTGACCAGGACTGCGAACACTGAAGCTTTCTTT CASSLTRTANTEAFF
TRBJ2-7 TRBV11-1 . TRBD1 TGTGCCAGCAGCCCACGTGGGACAGGGAGCGACTACGAGCAGTACTTC CASSPRGTGSDYEQYF
TRBJ2-3 TRBV2 . . TGTGCCAGCAGAATAGCGGTCCGGGGAGCAGATACGCAGTATTTT CASRIAVRGADTQYF
TRBJ2-2 TRBV7-2 . . TGTGCCAGCAGCTTGGGGACACTACTCTCCGGGGAGCTGTTTTTT CASSLGTLLSGELFF
TRBJ2-1 TRBV10-1 few . TGCGCCAGCAGTGGACACAGCTCCTACAATGAGCAGTTCTTC CASSGHSSYNEQFF
TRBJ1-2 TRBV6-5 once TRBD1 TGTGCCAGCAGTTACTTCGGGACAGGGCCTAACTATGGCTACACCTTC CASSYFGTGPNYGYTF
TRBJ2-3 TRBV9 . . TGTGCCAGCAGCGTAGCAGGGCACCCAGCGTCAGATACGCAGTATTTT CASSVAGHPASDTQYF
TRBJ1-6 TRBV6-6 . . TGTGCCAGCAGTAGGGACATTATTAGTTCTTCACCCCTCCACTTT CASSRDIISSSPLHF
TRBJ2-2 TRBV18 . . TGTGCCAGCTCACCCATCACCGGGGAGCTGTTTTTT CASSPITGELFF
TRBJ2-7 TRBV5-1 . . TGCGCCAGCAGCCAGGACACAAGCTACTACGAGCAGTACTTC CASSQDTSYYEQYF
TRBJ2-7 TRBV13 . TRBD1 TGTGCCAGCAGCCCCTACCGCCGACAGGGCACCTACGAGCAGTACTTC CASSPYRRQGTYEQYF
TRBJ2-7 TRBV6-6 . TRBD1 TGTGCCAGCAGTTACGGGACAGGAACCTACGAGCAGTACTTC CASSYGTGTYEQYF
TRBJ2-7 TRBV9 . TRBD1 TGTGCCAGCAACACACAGGGGATTAAGGAGGTGCAGTACTTC CASNTQGIKEVQYF
TRBJ1-2 TRBV28 few . TGTGCCAGCAGTTACGTACTGGGGGCGGCAGCTAACTATGGCTACACCTTC CASSYVLGAAANYGYTF
TRBJ1-1 TRBV4-3 few . TGCGCCAGCAGCCAAGATCCAGGGCTCGGCACTGAAGCTTTCTTT CASSQDPGLGTEAFF